The rows below give T cell receptor beta chains drawn from one sample of a study of shared T cell receptors in the human thymus. TCRdb's table, derived via immunoSEQ multiplex PCR, lists solely in-frame clones and lacks some. The sample shows almost 550,000 clones, around 78% of them seen only once. A further study also used this sample, focusing on human thymus T cells.

The material sequenced was thymocytes. These receptors were obtained from a boy under three years old with a congenital heart defect. Both conserved end residues are part of each CDR3. The D gene is left open where the match is weak. Only part of the rows carry a size: once, few, many, or a class if the clone is expanded.

clone size	J gene	V gene	CDR3 length	D gene	CDR3 protein	CDR3 DNA
once	TRBJ2-5	TRBV4-1	13	NA	CASSQNGPQTQYF	TGCGCCAGCAGCCAAAATGGGCCACAGACCCAGTACTTC
NA	TRBJ2-7	TRBV5-1	15	NA	CASSLAAEVGYEQYF	TGCGCCAGCAGCTTGGCGGCGGAGGTCGGCTACGAGCAGTACTTC
NA	TRBJ2-7	TRBV10-2	14	NA	CATRDVTGLYEQYF	TGCGCCACCCGGGATGTTACAGGGCTCTACGAGCAGTACTTC
NA	TRBJ1-1	TRBV18	15	TRBD1	CASSPDRGQNTEAFF	TGTGCCAGCTCGCCCGACAGGGGCCAGAACACTGAAGCTTTCTTT
few	TRBJ1-2	TRBV19	12	NA	CASSDRQYGYTF	TGTGCCAGTAGTGACCGACAATATGGCTACACCTTC
NA	TRBJ2-3	TRBV29-1	13	TRBD2	CSVEGLASDTQYF	TGCAGCGTTGAAGGACTAGCCTCAGATACGCAGTATTTT
NA	TRBJ2-7	TRBV4-2	14	NA	CASSQDPGWHEQYF	TGTGCCAGCAGCCAAGATCCAGGGTGGCACGAGCAGTACTTC
NA	TRBJ2-3	TRBV6-5	14	TRBD1	CASAQGLSTDTQYF	TGTGCCAGCGCACAGGGGCTTAGCACAGATACGCAGTATTTT
once	TRBJ2-3	TRBV5-1	18	TRBD2	CASSWTGTSGRAPDTQYF	TGCGCCAGCAGCTGGACCGGGACTAGCGGGAGGGCCCCAGATACGCAGTATTTT
NA	TRBJ1-3	TRBV5-1	17	NA	CASSLLGGGAAGNTIYF	TGCGCCAGCAGCTTGCTCGGGGGAGGGGCCGCTGGAAACACCATATATTTT
NA	TRBJ1-2	TRBV5-6	15	NA	CASIRAVPPGGGYTF	TGTGCCAGCATCCGAGCGGTCCCCCCGGGGGGCGGCTACACCTTC
once	TRBJ1-5	TRBV6-5	15	NA	CASSYSTGSNQPQHF	TGTGCCAGCAGTTACTCGACGGGAAGCAATCAGCCCCAGCATTTT
NA	TRBJ1-1	TRBV4-2	18	TRBD1	CASSQAFRDSLKDTEAFF	TGTGCCAGCAGCCAAGCCTTCCGGGACAGCCTAAAGGACACTGAAGCTTTCTTT
once	TRBJ2-7	TRBV29-1	15	NA	CSISGGKRLTYEQYF	TGCAGCATTAGTGGAGGGAAGCGGCTAACCTACGAGCAGTACTTC
NA	TRBJ2-7	TRBV4-3	15	TRBD2	CASSPWTSGTGEQYF	TGCGCCAGCAGCCCGTGGACTAGCGGGACGGGAGAGCAGTACTTC
NA	TRBJ2-5	TRBV15	17	NA	CATSRERGGPKGETQYF	TGTGCCACCAGCAGGGAAAGGGGGGGCCCTAAGGGAGAGACCCAGTACTTC
NA	TRBJ2-4	TRBV27	20	NA	CASSSRQGQIAGVAKNIQYF	TGTGCCAGCAGTTCCCGACAGGGGCAAATAGCGGGCGTAGCCAAAAACATTCAGTACTTC
NA	TRBJ1-2	TRBV2	14	NA	CANPEGTTNYGYTF	TGTGCCAACCCGGAGGGCACAACCAACTATGGCTACACCTTC
NA	TRBJ2-3	TRBV25-1	18	TRBD2	CASSPSPGLAAYTDTQYF	TGTGCCAGCAGTCCATCTCCGGGACTAGCGGCTTACACAGATACGCAGTATTTT
NA	TRBJ2-7	TRBV7-6	19	TRBD2	CASSRPSLAGGPPSYEQYF	TGTGCCAGCAGCCGCCCGTCGCTAGCGGGAGGGCCCCCCTCCTACGAGCAGTACTTC
NA	TRBJ2-7	TRBV11-2	13	NA	CASSYIRGYEQYF	TGTGCCAGCAGCTATATTAGAGGGTACGAGCAGTACTTC
NA	TRBJ2-5	TRBV5-4	15	TRBD1	CASSLTGLGKETQYF	TGTGCCAGCAGCCTGACAGGGCTAGGGAAGGAGACCCAGTACTTC
NA	TRBJ2-1	TRBV4-3	17	NA	CASSQASGRARYNEQFF	TGCGCCAGCAGCCAAGCGTCGGGCAGGGCGCGATACAATGAGCAGTTCTTC
NA	TRBJ2-7	TRBV5-4	14	TRBD1	CASSFGTDSYEQYF	TGTGCCAGCAGCTTCGGGACAGACTCCTACGAGCAGTACTTC
NA	TRBJ2-1	TRBV7-9	15	TRBD2	CASSRLAGVGIEQFF	TGTGCCAGCAGCCGACTAGCGGGAGTCGGGATTGAGCAGTTCTTC
NA	TRBJ2-3	TRBV4-1	17	TRBD2	CASSPTPGTSGRDTQYF	TGCGCCAGCAGCCCTACGCCCGGGACTAGCGGGAGAGATACGCAGTATTTT
NA	TRBJ2-5	TRBV27	17	TRBD1	CASSLMPPDRGGGTQYF	TGTGCCAGCAGTTTAATGCCCCCCGACAGGGGCGGAGGGACCCAGTACTTC
NA	TRBJ2-7	TRBV5-1	18	TRBD2	CASSSAGLAGVSSYEQYF	TGCGCCAGCAGCTCAGCGGGACTAGCGGGCGTCAGCTCCTACGAGCAGTACTTC
few	TRBJ2-1	TRBV4-3	16	TRBD2	CASSQDSGGLYNEQFF	TGCGCCAGCAGCCAAGATAGCGGGGGCCTCTACAATGAGCAGTTCTTC
few	TRBJ1-1	TRBV29-1	15	TRBD1	CSVAYPGTGNTEAFF	TGCAGCGTTGCTTATCCTGGGACAGGGAACACTGAAGCTTTCTTT
once	TRBJ2-2	TRBV9	16	NA	CASSRNGISNTGELFF	TGTGCCAGCAGTCGAAACGGGATCTCGAACACCGGGGAGCTGTTTTTT
once	TRBJ2-2	TRBV5-6	17	TRBD1	CASSLKSGQATTGELFF	TGTGCCAGCAGCTTGAAGAGTGGACAGGCGACCACCGGGGAGCTGTTTTTT
once	TRBJ2-7	TRBV5-5	17	TRBD2	CASSPPLWRESFCEQYF	TGTGCCAGCAGCCCTCCCCTCTGGCGGGAGAGCTTCTGCGAGCAGTACTTC
few	TRBJ1-3	TRBV25-1	15	NA	CASSASTFSGNTIYF	TGTGCCAGCAGTGCAAGTACATTCTCTGGAAACACCATATATTTT
NA	TRBJ2-4	TRBV2	17	NA	CASSEAAGSAAKNIQYF	TGTGCCAGCAGTGAGGCCGCGGGGTCCGCAGCCAAAAACATTCAGTACTTC
few	TRBJ1-1	TRBV19	14	NA	CATQARVFGTEAFF	TGTGCCACCCAAGCCAGGGTTTTCGGCACTGAAGCTTTCTTT
NA	TRBJ2-5	TRBV9	13	TRBD2	CASSGGTSGRYNF	TGTGCCAGCAGCGGGGGGACTAGCGGGAGATACAACTTC
NA	TRBJ2-5	TRBV5-6	14	TRBD1	CASSSDRVQETQYF	TGTGCCAGCAGCTCGGACAGGGTACAAGAGACCCAGTACTTC
NA	TRBJ1-3	TRBV5-6	17	TRBD1	CASSLATGGETGNTIYF	TGTGCCAGCAGCTTGGCAACAGGGGGGGAAACTGGAAACACCATATATTTT
NA	TRBJ1-5	TRBV5-1	14	TRBD1	CASSLGTENRPQHF	TGCGCCAGCAGCCTTGGGACAGAGAACCGGCCCCAGCATTTT
NA	TRBJ2-1	TRBV4-3	20	NA	CASSQDEGHSFGGKDNEQFF	TGCGCCAGCAGCCAAGACGAAGGGCACTCCTTTGGCGGGAAGGACAATGAGCAGTTCTTC
NA	TRBJ2-2	TRBV11-3	14	NA	CASSSQAGHGELFF	TGTGCCAGCAGCTCCCAGGCAGGGCACGGGGAGCTGTTTTTT
NA	TRBJ2-1	TRBV5-1	16	NA	CASSLAGVATPHEQFF	TGCGCCAGCAGCTTGGCCGGGGTGGCAACCCCCCATGAGCAGTTCTTC
NA	TRBJ1-1	TRBV28	16	TRBD1	CASSFHYRGRNTEAFF	TGTGCCAGCAGCTTCCATTACAGGGGGCGGAACACTGAAGCTTTCTTT
NA	TRBJ2-1	TRBV5-6	18	NA	CASSLGWTGPGGGHEQFF	TGTGCCAGCAGCTTGGGCTGGACGGGCCCCGGTGGAGGGCATGAGCAGTTCTTC